The next 8 T cell receptor beta chains were all read from a single sample in a study of tumor-infiltrating lymphocytes in oesophageal squamous cell carcinoma. TCRdb ran MiXCR on the PCR reads and lists one entry per CDR3 protein. The data show tens of thousands of distinct CDR3 sequences, with approximately 34% seen just once and approximately 20% held by the top ten. Sequencing input: esophageal tumor tissue. The receptors originated from a female donor with esophageal squamous cell carcinoma.

By sample fraction, this clonotype is medium-sized. The chain links TRBV6-6 to TRBJ1-2; D unresolved. Trimming took 2 bases from V and 8 from J, leaving 12 bases between them. Looked up from germline, CDR1 is MNHNY and CDR2 is SVGAGI (reference sequence). The CDR3 is made up of 13 amino acids. In DNA, the CDR3 is TGTGCCAGCAGTTACCAAGGAATCCGAGGCTACACCTTC. Amino acids: CASSYQGIRGYTF.

The table lists this clonotype with many counts. The chain uses TRBV12-3 or TRBV12-4 and TRBJ1-5, with 8 nucleotides matching TRBD1. This CDR3 spans 16 amino acids. The V gene end was trimmed by 5 bases and the J gene end by 6 bases; junction bases not matched to a gene: 12. CDR3 sequence: CASSPTGGVLRQPQHF. The CDR3, as DNA: TGTGCCAGCAGTCCTACAGGGGGAGTATTGCGTCAGCCCCAGCATTTT.

The V call is TRBV7-6, the J call TRBJ2-1; TRBD2 matches 7 bases. With V trimmed by 0 bases and J by 0 bases, 5 bases remained unmatched. In germline, CDR1 is SGHVS, CDR2 FNYEAQ. The CDR3 runs 17 residues. CDR3 DNA: TGTGCCAGCAGCTTAGCGCACCTAGCGGACTCCTACAATGAGCAGTTCTTC. It translates to CASSLAHLADSYNEQFF.

This clonotype was counted between two and nine times. This sequence may be a read error, since a much larger clone differs from it by one base. DNA for the CDR3: TGTGCCAGCAGATGGGGACCCTTTAGTGAGCAGTACTTC. This sequence encodes CASRWGPFSEQYF. V usage is TRBV2 and J usage is TRBJ2-5; D may be TRBD1 or TRBD2 (5 bases each). Trimming shortened V by 6 bases and J by 11 bases, and 19 bases separated the two germline ends. From germline, CDR1 is SNHLY and CDR2 FYNNEI. The CDR3 runs 13 residues.

This clonotype showed up many times. The CDR3 nucleotides are TGTGCCAGCAGCTTAAAATCCAGGGGGGGAACTGAAGCTTTCTTT. Translated: CASSLKSRGGTEAFF. This chain connects TRBV11-2 to TRBJ1-1; the match to TRBD1 covers 7 bases. The trim removed 2 bases at V and 5 bases at J, leaving 8 bases unmatched. The CDR3 is made up of 15 amino acids. In germline, CDR1 is SGHAT, CDR2 FQNNGV.

In its sample, this clonotype was seen a few times. V gene TRBV3-1 combines with J gene TRBJ2-3; no firm D call. Germline V gene data show CDR1 as LGHDT and CDR2 as YNNKEL (reference sequence). The CDR3 is 13 residues long. Trimming removed 3 bases at V and 2 bases at J, with 6 bases between. This CDR3 is CASSQFVTDTQYF. CDR3 coding DNA: TGTGCCAGCAGCCAGTTTGTCACAGATACGCAGTATTTT.

In regard to this clonotype: The conserved closing phenylalanine or tryptophan is absent in this CDR3, likely reflecting a read error. The limits of the CDR3 on the DNA are not certain, so only TCRdb's listed CDR3 is given. V is TRBV5-1 and J is TRBJ2-6; TRBD1 reflects the table's D call only, with no check against the DNA. The CDR3 comprises 9 residues, both ends counted. The germline gives CDR1 SGHRS, CDR2 YFSETQ. CDR3 protein: CASSMLGAG.

To note about this clonotype: An end of the junction differs from the germline gene, which may be a read error. The chain joins TRBV3-1 to TRBJ2-3; possibly TRBD1 or TRBD2 for D (5 bases each). CDR1 LGHDT and CDR2 YNNKEL come from the germline V gene (reference sequence). The CDR3 has 15 amino acids. CDR3 loop: CASNQDSGSTDTQYF. DNA of the CDR3: TGTGCCAGCAACCAAGACAGCGGCAGCACAGATACGCAGTATTTT.